Each of the 31 T cell receptor beta chains below was sequenced from the same sample in a study of graft-versus-host responses after intestinal transplantation. Stimulators, around 200,000 irradiated and violet-dye-labeled cells, were plated with around 200,000 CFSE-labeled responder cells. Sequencing used immunoSEQ multiplex PCR; TCRdb keeps in-frame clones, though not all of them. The data hold about 12,000 clones, with 30% to 35% observed a single time. The starting material was alloreactive CD8+ T cells from a mixed lymphocyte reaction culture, obtained before intestinal transplant. Subset here: CFSE-low proliferating T cells sorted from roughly 6-day pre-transplant mixed lymphocyte reaction (GvH or HvG direction). The receptors here all came from a human patient who received an intestinal transplant.

This clone counts as medium-sized (0.01 to 0.1%). J is TRBJ1-4 and V is TRBV4-1; maybe TRBD1 (5 bases). The ends were cut back, 1 base at V and 4 bases at J, with 16 bases in the middle. CDR3 length equals 17 residues. The germline V gene encodes CDR1 MGHRA and CDR2 YSYEKL. The CDR3 region is CASSQAAPGLDNEKLFF. CDR3 nucleotide sequence: TGCGCCAGCAGCCAAGCCGCCCCGGGACTGGATAATGAAAAACTGTTTTTT.

V gene TRBV11-1 combines with J gene TRBJ2-1; 7 bases are a match to TRBD2. V lost 2 bases, J lost 4 bases, and 14 bases stayed unmatched. CDR3 length: 18 amino acids. In germline, CDR1 is SGHAT, CDR2 FQDESV (reference sequence). The CDR3 loop is CASSLSPSTSLGYNEQFF. The CDR3 region has the DNA TGTGCCAGCAGCTTATCCCCCTCGACTAGCTTGGGGTACAATGAGCAGTTCTTC.

The rearrangement joins TRBV28 to TRBJ2-7; D is perhaps TRBD1 (5 bases). Trimming took off 6 bases at V and 5 bases at J, with 8 bases between the two ends. The CDR3 contains 11 residues. Germline V gene data show CDR1 as MDHEN and CDR2 as SYDVKM. CDR3 DNA: TGTGCCAGCAGCCCAGGGCACGAGCAGTACTTC. It specifies CASSPGHEQYF. The whole variable domain, filled in from reference TRBV28 and TRBJ2-7, reads DVKVTQSSRYLVKRTGEKVFLECVQDMDHENMFWYRQDPGLGLRLIYFSYDVKMKEKGDIPEGYSVSREKKERFSLILESASTNQTSMYLCASSPGHEQYFGPGTRLTVT.

This chain uses TRBV6-1 with TRBJ2-7; D unresolved. The V gene lost 6 bases and the J gene lost 2 bases, with 5 bases spanning the gap. Per the germline V gene, CDR1 is MNHNS and CDR2 is SASEGT. The CDR3 consists of 11 residues. CDR3 sequence reads: CASRQPYEQYF. Written as DNA, the CDR3 is TGTGCCAGCAGGCAGCCCTACGAGCAGTACTTC.

This clone was picked up a small number of times. This chain uses TRBV5-1 with TRBJ1-4; D gene ambiguous. Germline-derived CDR1 and CDR2 are SGHRS and YFSETQ. The CDR3 is 16 amino acids. The germline V and J ends were trimmed by 0 bases and 0 bases, with 9 bases remaining between them. The CDR3 loop reads CASSLAWGATNEKLFF. As DNA, the CDR3 is TGCGCCAGCAGCTTGGCGTGGGGTGCAACTAATGAAAAACTGTTTTTT. The whole variable domain, remainder taken from reference TRBV5-1 and TRBJ1-4, is KAGVTQTPRYLIKTRGQQVTLSCSPISGHRSVSWYQQTPGQGLQFLFEYFSETQRNKGNFPGRFSGRQFSNSRSEMNVSTLELGDSALYLCASSLAWGATNEKLFFGSGTQLSVL.

The chain combines TRBV5-1 with TRBJ2-7, with D uncertain. Trimming took off 4 bases at V and 7 bases at J, with 6 bases between the two ends. Germline CDR1 is SGHRS and CDR2 is YFSETQ. The CDR3 contains 10 residues. The CDR3 reads CASSPEEQYF. CDR3 nucleotides: TGCGCCAGCAGCCCTGAGGAGCAGTACTTC.

The chain couples TRBV19 to TRBJ1-1; no firm D call. Germline CDR1 reads LNHDA; CDR2 reads SQIVND (reference sequence). Trimming took 3 bases from V and 1 from J, leaving 9 bases between them. The CDR3 consists of 14 residues. CDR3 coding DNA: TGTGCCAGTAGTATTGAGTCTGAGAACACTGAAGCTTTCTTT. Translation gives CASSIESENTEAFF.

The DNA of the CDR3 is TGTGCCAGCAGTTTATTGGGACAGGGAGACGAGCAGTACTTC. Encoded protein: CASSLLGQGDEQYF. The chain combines TRBV27 with TRBJ2-7; 9 bases align to TRBD1. Trimming cost V 1 base and J 5 bases; bases outside gene matches: 3. The CDR3 has 14 amino acids. Germline V gene lookup returns CDR1 MNHEY and CDR2 SMNVEV (reference sequence).

This rearrangement joins TRBV27 to TRBJ1-5; 7 bases fit TRBD1. This CDR3 comprises 15 residues. V lost 4 bases to trimming and J lost 5 bases; unmatched junction nucleotides: 8. Looked up from germline, CDR1 is MNHEY and CDR2 is SMNVEV (reference sequence). DNA for the CDR3: TGTGCCAGCAGTTGGCCAGGCAGGGGGGATCAGCCCCAGCATTTT. Residues: CASSWPGRGDQPQHF.

The chain has TRBV4-2 and TRBJ2-2; no reliable D call. CDR1 and CDR2 (germline): LGHNA, YNFKEQ. V shed 5 bases and J shed 4 bases, with 11 bases lying between them. This CDR3 is built from 14 residues. The CDR3 DNA sequence: TGTGCCAGCAGCTTCCCGATCGGCACCGGGGAGCTGTTTTTT. Translation gives CASSFPIGTGELFF.

As to this clone: A read error is likely, as this CDR3 ends without the conserved phenylalanine or tryptophan. The chain couples TRBV7-9 to TRBJ2-4; D remains unclear. V was clipped by 4 bases and J by 1 base, with 8 bases between them. The germline V gene encodes CDR1 SEHNR and CDR2 FQNEAQ (reference sequence). The CDR3 covers 14 residues. The CDR3 is CASSSTGAKNIQYS. CDR3 DNA sequence: TGTGCCAGCAGCTCAACTGGGGCCAAAAACATTCAGTACTCC.

This sequence joins TRBV5-5 and TRBJ2-7, with TRBD2 matching over 9 bases. CDR1 is SGHKS, CDR2 YYEKEE, per germline (reference sequence). The V and J ends lost 4 bases and 2 bases, in that order; junction bases with no gene match: 19. The CDR3 is made up of 19 amino acids. CDR3 protein: CASSQESLGLAGSPYEQYF. Written as DNA, the CDR3 is TGTGCCAGCAGCCAAGAGTCACTAGGCCTAGCGGGATCACCCTACGAGCAGTACTTC.

In this sample, this clone turned up a few times. V is TRBV28 and J is TRBJ2-7; possible D gene TRBD1, 6 bases. The CDR3 contains 16 residues. The germline V gene encodes CDR1 MDHEN and CDR2 SYDVKM. The V gene lost 2 bases and the J gene lost 4 bases, with 18 bases spanning the gap. The CDR3 loop is CASSLRWTVDTYEQYF. For the CDR3, the DNA is TGTGCCAGCAGTTTAAGATGGACAGTGGACACATACGAGCAGTACTTC.

The table lists this clone with a few counts. The rearrangement uses TRBV6-5 and TRBJ2-1; TRBD2 is a possible D gene (6 bases). The germline V gene encodes CDR1 MNHEY and CDR2 SVGAGI. Trimming left V 6 bases short and J 3 bases short, with 12 bases between. There are 14 residues in the CDR3. The CDR3 sequence is CASRPGGIYNEQFF. The DNA for the CDR3 is TGTGCCAGCAGGCCCGGGGGAATCTACAATGAGCAGTTCTTC.

J is TRBJ2-5 and V is TRBV7-3, with a tentative D call TRBD2 (6 bases). The CDR3 length is 15 residues. Trimming stripped 0 bases from V and 5 bases from J, with 13 bases between. The germline V gene encodes CDR1 SGHTA and CDR2 FQGTGA. This CDR3 reads CASSLTGGVTETQYF. In nucleotides, the CDR3 is TGTGCCAGCAGCTTAACGGGGGGAGTCACCGAGACCCAGTACTTC.

About this clone itself: A junction boundary mismatches the germline segment, possibly from a read error. The V gene is TRBV6-5, the J gene TRBJ2-7, with 9 bases aligning to TRBD1. Germline lookup yields CDR1 MNHEY and CDR2 SVGAGI. The CDR3 is 12 amino acids. DNA of the CDR3: TGTGCCAGCAGTTACCCCCGGGACAGGGAGGACTTC. Its protein product is CASSYPRDREDF.

There are a few counts of this clone. The gene calls are TRBV28 and TRBJ1-1, with TRBD1 matching 8 bases. V was clipped by 9 bases and J by 4 bases; unmatched bases: 10. Germline V gene data show CDR1 as MDHEN and CDR2 as SYDVKM. This CDR3 contains 14 residues. The CDR3 loop is CASKAGGGVTEAFF. CDR3 nucleotides: TGTGCCAGTAAAGCAGGGGGCGGGGTCACTGAAGCTTTCTTT.

The J gene is TRBJ1-5, the V gene TRBV6-9; no clear D gene. The germline V gene encodes CDR1 MNHGY and CDR2 SVAAGI. V lost 6 bases and J lost 5, with 5 bases in between. The CDR3 spans 11 residues. Written as DNA, the CDR3 is TGTGCCAGCAGCCTGGATCAGCCCCAGCATTTT. It is translated as CASSLDQPQHF.

The J gene is TRBJ1-2, the V gene TRBV7-2, with D perhaps matching TRBD1 (5 bases). Trimming left V 5 bases short and J 5 bases short, with 15 bases between. CDR1 and CDR2 (germline): SGHTA, FQGNSA. The CDR3 is 14 residues long. CDR3 sequence: CASSRTDEGYGYTF. The CDR3 DNA sequence: TGTGCCAGCAGCCGAACGGATGAGGGGTATGGCTACACCTTC.

A few counts support this clone. V and J are TRBV4-3 and TRBJ2-2; TRBD1 matches 8 bases. The germline CDR1 and CDR2 sequences are LGHNA and YSLEER. Trimming cost V 5 bases and J 4 bases; bases outside gene matches: 3. The CDR3 spans 14 residues. CDR3 amino acids: CASSDRGSTGELFF. The CDR3 nucleotides are TGCGCCAGCAGCGACAGGGGCTCCACCGGGGAGCTGTTTTTT.

This clone was seen a few times. This chain links TRBV5-1 with TRBJ2-7; unclear D gene. In germline, CDR1 is SGHRS, CDR2 YFSETQ. Trimming took off 1 base at V and 6 bases at J, with 11 bases between the two ends. The CDR3 runs to 13 residues. CDR3 protein: CASSLYLRGEQYF. As DNA, the CDR3 is TGCGCCAGCAGCTTGTACCTCAGAGGCGAGCAGTACTTC.

This sequence joins TRBV6-5 and TRBJ2-7; 9 bases are a match to TRBD2. Germline assignment: CDR1 MNHEY and CDR2 SVGAGI. The junction had 2 bases not matched to a gene; V was cut back by 5 bases and J by 3 bases. CDR3 size: 13 residues. CDR3 nucleotide sequence: TGTGCCAGCAGTCAACTAGCGGGCTACGAGCAGTACTTC. Protein sequence: CASSQLAGYEQYF.

The chain has TRBV4-3 and TRBJ1-3; D not certain. V was cut by 0 bases and J by 4 bases, with 4 bases left in between. CDR3 size: 13 residues. Germline V gives CDR1 LGHNA, CDR2 YSLEER. DNA for the CDR3: TGCGCCAGCAGCCAAGATCCCGGAAACACCATATATTTT. Translation: CASSQDPGNTIYF.

The V call is TRBV19, the J call TRBJ1-5, with TRBD1 identical over 8 bases. CDR3 length equals 14 residues. Trimming took 6 bases from V and 4 from J; bases not matched to a gene: 5. The germline CDR1 and CDR2 sequences are LNHDA and SQIVND (reference sequence). CDR3: CASSLGQGNQPQHF. The CDR3 DNA is TGTGCCAGTAGCCTCGGACAGGGAAATCAGCCCCAGCATTTT.

This chain joins TRBV28 and TRBJ2-5; D is undetermined. TRBJ2-7 matches the DNA end more closely, so the J call is doubtful. The CDR3 is 12 residues long. Germline CDR1 is MDHEN and CDR2 is SYDVKM. CDR3: CASSWKFYEQYF. CDR3 bases: TGTGCCAGCAGTTGGAAGTTCTACGAGCAGTACTTC.

This chain uses TRBV7-8 with TRBJ2-3, with 9 bases identical to TRBD2. The CDR3 has 17 residues. Germline V gene sequence: CDR1 SGHVS, CDR2 FQNEAQ. J gave up 4 bases and V 8 bases, and 16 bases lay outside the gene matches. The CDR3 coding sequence is TGTGCCAGCGTAAACATCACGGCGGGAGGGTTGGCAGATACGCAGTATTTT. It yields the protein CASVNITAGGLADTQYF. The full variable domain, completed using reference TRBV7-8 and TRBJ2-3, is GAGVSQSPRYKVAKRGQDVALRCDPISGHVSLFWYQQALGQGPEFLTYFQNEAQLDKSGLPSDRFFAERPEGSVSTLKIQRTQQEDSAVYLCASVNITAGGLADTQYFGPGTRLTVL.

This chain joins TRBV15 and TRBJ2-5; D possibly corresponds to TRBD1 (5 bases). V was cut by 5 bases and J by 1 base, with 14 bases left in between. The CDR3 is 15 residues long. Germline V gene data show CDR1 as LNHNV and CDR2 as YYDKDF (reference sequence). This CDR3 is CATSDLSTAQETQYF. CDR3 in DNA: TGTGCCACCAGCGACCTTTCGACAGCCCAAGAGACCCAGTACTTC.

This chain uses TRBV13 with TRBJ2-3, with unresolved D. This CDR3 region has 13 residues. The germline V gene encodes CDR1 PRHDT and CDR2 FYEKMQ (reference sequence). V gave up 8 bases and J gave up 5 bases, with 14 bases separating them. The CDR3 bases are TGTGCCAGCTCAGGTCTGGATAAAGATACGCAGTATTTT. It encodes CASSGLDKDTQYF. Full variable domain (remainder filled in from reference TRBV13 and TRBJ2-3): AAGVIQSPRHLIKEKRETATLKCYPIPRHDTVYWYQQGPGQDPQFLISFYEKMQSDKGSIPDRFSAQQFSDYHSELNMSSLELGDSALYFCASSGLDKDTQYFGPGTRLTVL.

The chain uses TRBV7-9 and TRBJ2-5; D remains ambiguous. The DNA end favors TRBJ2-7, so the J call may be wrong. The CDR3 has 13 amino acids. CDR1 and CDR2 from the germline V gene are SEHNR and FQNEAQ (reference sequence). CDR3 coding DNA: TGTGCCAGCAGCTTAGCAGAGACCTACGAGCAGTACTTC. It translates to CASSLAETYEQYF.

The chain combines TRBV6-6 with TRBJ1-5; D might be TRBD1 (6 bases). This CDR3 spans 14 amino acids. V lost 0 bases, J lost 8 bases, and 11 bases lay in between. CDR1 and CDR2 from the germline V gene are MNHNY and SVGAGI (reference sequence). CDR3 sequence reads: CASSYSAGDEPQHF. The CDR3 nucleotides read TGTGCCAGCAGTTACTCGGCAGGGGATGAGCCCCAGCATTTT.

The CDR3 is CASSPTGHVLYGYTF. The CDR3 nucleotides read TGTGCCAGCAGCCCCACGGGACACGTCCTCTATGGCTACACCTTC. The chain employs TRBV7-9 and TRBJ1-2; perhaps TRBD1 as D (6 bases). Germline CDR1 reads SEHNR; CDR2 reads FQNEAQ (reference sequence). CDR3 size: 15 residues. Trimming took 5 bases from V and 4 from J, leaving 17 bases between them.